This T cell receptor beta chain was recorded in a study of Ad26.COV2.S vaccination and SARS-CoV-2 variants. Study context: Trial arm assignment for the donor was COV1001 Ad26.COV2.S. Once or twice, 56 days apart, Ad26.COV2.S was delivered intramuscularly. Findings of the study overall: Researchers cautioned that TCR breadth and depth analyses may have underestimated total T cell responses. The study found similar non-spike TCR breadth in vaccine and placebo recipients.

Documented treatment: over 15 received Ad26.COV2.S at low or high dose, single or two shots; about 5 received placebo; per-sample allocation not given. Collection of the samples took place on day 63 after the first injection of vaccine or placebo. This clone was counted a few times. Antigen: not known. Sequencing used immunoSEQ multiplex PCR; TCRdb keeps in-frame clones, though not all of them. The sample shows approximately 450,000 clones, 75% to 95% of them seen only once. The CDR3 spans 14 residues. Between the trimmed V and J ends, which lost 5 bases and 2 bases, there was a span of 9 bases. Looked up from germline, CDR1 is MRHNA and CDR2 is SNTAGT.

The rearrangement joins TRBV6-4 to TRBJ2-2, with a possible D match to TRBD1 (6 bases). The sequencing used peripheral blood, collected in a trial of Ad26.COV2.S vaccine versus placebo. This receptor was obtained from a person between 18 and 65 years old who received the Ad26.COV2.S COVID-19 vaccine or a placebo. This chain's CDR3 is CASSRQANTGELFF. Here the CDR3 DNA reads TGTGCCAGCAGTCGACAGGCCAACACCGGGGAGCTGTTTTTT.